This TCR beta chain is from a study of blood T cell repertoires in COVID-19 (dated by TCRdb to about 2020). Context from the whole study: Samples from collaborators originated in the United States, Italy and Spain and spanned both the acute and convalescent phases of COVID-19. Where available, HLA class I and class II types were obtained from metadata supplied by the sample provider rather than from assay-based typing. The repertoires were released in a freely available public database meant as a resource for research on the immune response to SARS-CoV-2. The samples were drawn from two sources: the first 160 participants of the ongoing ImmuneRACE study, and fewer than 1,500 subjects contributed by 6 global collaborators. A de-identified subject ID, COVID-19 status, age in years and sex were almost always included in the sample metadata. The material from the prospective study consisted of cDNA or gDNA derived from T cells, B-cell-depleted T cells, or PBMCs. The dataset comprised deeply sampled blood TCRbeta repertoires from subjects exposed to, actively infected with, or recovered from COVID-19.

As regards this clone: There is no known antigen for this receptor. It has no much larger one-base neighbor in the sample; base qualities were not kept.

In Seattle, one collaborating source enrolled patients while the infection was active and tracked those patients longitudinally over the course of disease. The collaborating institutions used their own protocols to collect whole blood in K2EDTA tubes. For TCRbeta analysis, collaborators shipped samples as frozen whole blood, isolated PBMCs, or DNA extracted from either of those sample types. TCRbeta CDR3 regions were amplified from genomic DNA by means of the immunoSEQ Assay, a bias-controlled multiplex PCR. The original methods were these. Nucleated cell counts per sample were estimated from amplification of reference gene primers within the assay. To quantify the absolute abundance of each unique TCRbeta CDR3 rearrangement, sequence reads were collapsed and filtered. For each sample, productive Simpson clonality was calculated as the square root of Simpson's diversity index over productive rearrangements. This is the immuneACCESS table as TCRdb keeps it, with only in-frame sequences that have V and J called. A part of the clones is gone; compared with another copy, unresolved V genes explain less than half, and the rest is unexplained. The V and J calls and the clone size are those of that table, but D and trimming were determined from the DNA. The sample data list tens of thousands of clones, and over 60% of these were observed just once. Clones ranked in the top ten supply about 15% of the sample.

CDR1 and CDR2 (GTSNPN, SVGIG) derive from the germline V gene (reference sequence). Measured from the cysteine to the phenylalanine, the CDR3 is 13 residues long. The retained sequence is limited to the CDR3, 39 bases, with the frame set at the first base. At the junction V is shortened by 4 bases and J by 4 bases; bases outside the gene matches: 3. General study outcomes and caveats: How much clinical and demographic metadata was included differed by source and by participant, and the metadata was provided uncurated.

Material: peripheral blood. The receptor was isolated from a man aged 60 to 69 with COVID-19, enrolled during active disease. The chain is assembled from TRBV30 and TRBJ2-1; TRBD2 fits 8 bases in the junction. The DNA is TGTGCCTGGAAACGGGGGGGGTACAATGAGCAGTTCTTC. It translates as CAWKRGGYNEQFF.